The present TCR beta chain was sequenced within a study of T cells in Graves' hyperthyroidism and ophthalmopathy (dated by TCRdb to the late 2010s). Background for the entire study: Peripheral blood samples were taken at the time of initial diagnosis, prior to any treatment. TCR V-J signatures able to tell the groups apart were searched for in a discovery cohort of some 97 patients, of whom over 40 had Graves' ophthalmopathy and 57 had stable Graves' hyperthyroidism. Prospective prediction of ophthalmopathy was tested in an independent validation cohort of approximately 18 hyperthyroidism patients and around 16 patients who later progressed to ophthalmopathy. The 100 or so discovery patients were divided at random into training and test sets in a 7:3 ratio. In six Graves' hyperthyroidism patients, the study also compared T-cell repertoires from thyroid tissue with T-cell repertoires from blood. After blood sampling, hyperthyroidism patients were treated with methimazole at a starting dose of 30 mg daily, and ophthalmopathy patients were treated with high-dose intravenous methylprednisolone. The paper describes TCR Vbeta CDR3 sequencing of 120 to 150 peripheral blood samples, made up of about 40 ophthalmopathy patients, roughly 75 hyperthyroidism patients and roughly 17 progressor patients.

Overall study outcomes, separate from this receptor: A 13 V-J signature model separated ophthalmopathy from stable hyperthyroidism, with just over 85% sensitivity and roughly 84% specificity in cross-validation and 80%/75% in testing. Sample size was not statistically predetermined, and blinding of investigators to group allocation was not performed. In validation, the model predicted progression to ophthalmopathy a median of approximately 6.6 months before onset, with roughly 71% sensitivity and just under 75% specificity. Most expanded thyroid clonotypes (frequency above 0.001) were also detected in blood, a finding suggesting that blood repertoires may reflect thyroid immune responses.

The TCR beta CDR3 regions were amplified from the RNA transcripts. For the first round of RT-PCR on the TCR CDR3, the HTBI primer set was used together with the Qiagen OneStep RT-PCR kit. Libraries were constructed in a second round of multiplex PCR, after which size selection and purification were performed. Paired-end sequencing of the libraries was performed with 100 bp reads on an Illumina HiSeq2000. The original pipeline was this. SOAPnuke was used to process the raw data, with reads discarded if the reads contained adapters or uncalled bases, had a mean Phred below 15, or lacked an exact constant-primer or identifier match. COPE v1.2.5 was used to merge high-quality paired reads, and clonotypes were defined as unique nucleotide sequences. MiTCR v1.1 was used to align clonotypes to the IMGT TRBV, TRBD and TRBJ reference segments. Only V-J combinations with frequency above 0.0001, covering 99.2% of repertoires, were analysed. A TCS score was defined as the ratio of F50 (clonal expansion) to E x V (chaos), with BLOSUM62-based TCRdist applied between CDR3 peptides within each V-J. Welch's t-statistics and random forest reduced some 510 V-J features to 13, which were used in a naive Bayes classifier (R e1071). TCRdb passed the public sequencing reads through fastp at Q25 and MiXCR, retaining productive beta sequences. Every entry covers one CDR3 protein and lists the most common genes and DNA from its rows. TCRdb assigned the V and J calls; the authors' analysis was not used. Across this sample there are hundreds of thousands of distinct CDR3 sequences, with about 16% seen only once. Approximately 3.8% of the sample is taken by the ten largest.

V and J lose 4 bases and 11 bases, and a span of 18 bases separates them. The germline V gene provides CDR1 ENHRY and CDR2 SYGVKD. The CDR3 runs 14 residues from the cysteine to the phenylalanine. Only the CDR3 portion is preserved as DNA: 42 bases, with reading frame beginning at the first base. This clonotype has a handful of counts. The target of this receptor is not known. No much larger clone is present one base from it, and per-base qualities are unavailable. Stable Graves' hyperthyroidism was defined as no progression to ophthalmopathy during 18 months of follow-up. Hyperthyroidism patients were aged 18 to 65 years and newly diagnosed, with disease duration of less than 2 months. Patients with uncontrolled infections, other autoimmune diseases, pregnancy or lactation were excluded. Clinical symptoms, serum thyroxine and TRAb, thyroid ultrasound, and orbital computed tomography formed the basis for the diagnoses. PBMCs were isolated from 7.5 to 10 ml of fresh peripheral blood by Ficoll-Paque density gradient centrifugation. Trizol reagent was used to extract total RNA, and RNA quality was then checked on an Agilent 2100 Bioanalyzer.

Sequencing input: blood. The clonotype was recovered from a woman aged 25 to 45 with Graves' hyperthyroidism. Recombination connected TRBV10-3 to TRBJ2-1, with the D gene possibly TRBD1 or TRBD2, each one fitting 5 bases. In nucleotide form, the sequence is TGTGCCATCAGTGCGGGGACGGTCAGCAGCCAGCAGTTCTTC. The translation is CAISAGTVSSQQFF.